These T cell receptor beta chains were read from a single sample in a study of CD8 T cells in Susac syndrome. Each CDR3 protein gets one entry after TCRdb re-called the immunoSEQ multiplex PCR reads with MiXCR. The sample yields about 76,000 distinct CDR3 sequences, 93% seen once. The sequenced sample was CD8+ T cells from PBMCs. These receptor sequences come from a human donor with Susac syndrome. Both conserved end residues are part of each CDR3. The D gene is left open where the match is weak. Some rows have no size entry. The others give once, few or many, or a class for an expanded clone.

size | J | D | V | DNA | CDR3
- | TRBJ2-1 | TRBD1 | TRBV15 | TGTGCCACCAGCGGCCGGGACAGGGTAATTAATGAGCAGTTCTTC | CATSGRDRVINEQFF
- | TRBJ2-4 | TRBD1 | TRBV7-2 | TGTGCCAGCAGCTTGAACAGGGGTGCCAAAAACATTCAGTACTTC | CASSLNRGAKNIQYF
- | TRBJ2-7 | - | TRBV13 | TGTGCCAGCAGTACGGGCCTAGTCTACGAGCAGTACTTC | CASSTGLVYEQYF
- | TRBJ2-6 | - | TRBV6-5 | TGTGCCAGCAGCCAGGACGGCTCTGGGGCCAACGTCCTGACTTTC | CASSQDGSGANVLTF
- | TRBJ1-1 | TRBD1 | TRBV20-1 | TGCAGTGCTAGAGATGCCGGGACAGGGATGAACACTGAAGCTTTCTTT | CSARDAGTGMNTEAFF
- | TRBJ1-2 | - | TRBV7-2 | TGTGCCAGCAGCTTTTGGGCCGGGAGGGAACTTCTCTATGGCTACACCTTC | CASSFWAGRELLYGYTF
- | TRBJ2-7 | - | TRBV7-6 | TGTGCCAGCAGCCCTCACACCGACGAGCAGTACTTC | CASSPHTDEQYF
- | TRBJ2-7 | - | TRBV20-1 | TGCAGTGCTAGAGATCTGACAGCGAACCCCTACGAGCAGTACTTC | CSARDLTANPYEQYF
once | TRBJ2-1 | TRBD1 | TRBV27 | TGTGCCAGCAGCTATATTCGGACAGGGGATTACAATGAGCAGTTCTTC | CASSYIRTGDYNEQFF
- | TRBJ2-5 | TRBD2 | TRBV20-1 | TGCAGTGCTAGTTTAGCGGGAGCAGAGACCCAGTACTTC | CSASLAGAETQYF
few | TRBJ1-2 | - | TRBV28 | TGTGCCAGCACTACCAGCCCATTGAACTATGGCTACACCTTC | CASTTSPLNYGYTF
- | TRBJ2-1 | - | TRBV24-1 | TGTGCCACCAGTGATTCGTCCTGGGTGGGCTCCTACAATGAGCAGTTCTTC | CATSDSSWVGSYNEQFF
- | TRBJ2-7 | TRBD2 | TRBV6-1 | TGTGCCAGCAGTGAATTGGGACTAACGCGGATCTACGAGCAGTACTTC | CASSELGLTRIYEQYF
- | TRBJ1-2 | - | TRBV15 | TGTGCCACCAGGATATCGGAGACCCGGGATGACTATGGCTACACCTTC | CATRISETRDDYGYTF
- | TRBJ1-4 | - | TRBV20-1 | TGCAGTGCTAGACCCCCGGCTAATGAAAAACTGTTTTTT | CSARPPANEKLFF
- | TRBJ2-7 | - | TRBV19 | TGTGCCAGTAGTATAGGCACGACCTACGAGCAGTACTTC | CASSIGTTYEQYF
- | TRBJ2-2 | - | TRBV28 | TGTGCCAGCACCAACTTCGCCGGGGAGCTGTTTTTT | CASTNFAGELFF
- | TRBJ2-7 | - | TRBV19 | TGTGCCAGTAGTCCCCCTGACGGGACCGAGCAGTACTTC | CASSPPDGTEQYF
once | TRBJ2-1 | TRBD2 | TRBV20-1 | TGCAGTGCTACGGCTAGCGGGGTTAGGGATGAGCAGTTCTTC | CSATASGVRDEQFF
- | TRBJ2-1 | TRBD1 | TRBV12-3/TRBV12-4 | TGTGCCAGCAGTTTCGGGACAGGGGGCTCCTACAATGAGCAGTTCTTC | CASSFGTGGSYNEQFF
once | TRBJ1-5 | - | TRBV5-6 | TGTGCCAGCAGCTTGGGACAGAACAATCAGCCCCAGCATTTT | CASSLGQNNQPQHF
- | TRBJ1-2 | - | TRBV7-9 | TGTGCCAGCAGCTTAGTTTCCGGGTCCAGCTATGGCTACACCTTC | CASSLVSGSSYGYTF
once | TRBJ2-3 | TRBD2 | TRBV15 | TGTGCCACCAGCAGAGTGCCTTGGCGGGGGGATAGCACAGATACGCAGTATTTT | CATSRVPWRGDSTDTQYF